A single sample gave rise to the 6 T cell receptor beta chains below, sequenced in a study of blood T cell repertoires in COVID-19. Generated by immunoSEQ multiplex PCR, the TCRdb table keeps only in-frame clones and is missing some. This sample yields 160,000 or so clones, of which about 80% are seen a single time; less than 2% belongs to the top ten. The specimen sequenced was peripheral blood. These receptors all come from a human donor in a cohort sampled during active COVID-19.

V and J are TRBV18 and TRBJ2-7; TRBD2 aligns across 14 bases. The CDR3 loop spans 15 amino acids. From germline, CDR1 is KGHSH and CDR2 LQKENI. The V and J ends lost 5 bases and 7 bases, in that order; junction bases with no gene match: 7. DNA of the CDR3: TGTGCCAGCTCATCGGGACTAGCGGGAGTATTTGAGCAGTACTTC. Its protein is CASSSGLAGVFEQYF.

V gene TRBV5-3 combines with J gene TRBJ2-2, with a tentative D call TRBD1 (5 bases). TRBV5-3 falls under the ORF class, with uncertain function. V was pared by 10 bases and J by 6 bases, with 16 bases between. The CDR3 has 13 amino acids. The DNA for the CDR3 is TGTGCCGGCTTAGATGGGGCTCCCGGGGAGCTGTTTTTT. It codes for CAGLDGAPGELFF.

DNA of the CDR3: TGTGCCAGCAGCTTGTCGGCAGGGACACCCGGGGAGCTGTTTTTT. Amino acid sequence: CASSLSAGTPGELFF. This rearrangement joins TRBV5-4 to TRBJ2-2, with D maybe TRBD1 (6 bases). The CDR3 spans 15 residues. V was clipped by 1 base and J by 6 bases, with 13 bases between them. Looked up from germline, CDR1 is SGHNT and CDR2 is YYREEE (reference sequence).

V usage is TRBV12-3 or TRBV12-4 and J usage is TRBJ2-2; D is undetermined. The CDR3 sequence is 13 residues long. V was trimmed by 7 bases and J by 0 bases, leaving 6 bases between them. The CDR3 DNA sequence: TGTGCCAGCACCCAGACGAACACCGGGGAGCTGTTTTTT. Translation gives CASTQTNTGELFF.

V and J are TRBV7-6 and TRBJ2-3; D is ambiguous. The CDR3 loop spans 14 amino acids. Germline lookup yields CDR1 SGHVS and CDR2 FNYEAQ. V lost 1 base, J lost 4 bases, and 9 bases lay in between. CDR3: CASSLEAPPDTQYF. CDR3 nucleotide sequence: TGTGCCAGCAGCTTAGAAGCCCCACCAGATACGCAGTATTTT.

This clone was seen just once. The V gene is TRBV9, the J gene TRBJ2-7; the D gene is possibly TRBD1 (6 bases). Per germline, CDR1 SGDLS and CDR2 YYNGEE. The V and J ends lost 0 bases and 9 bases respectively, with 22 bases between them. The CDR3 spans 16 residues. The CDR3 nucleotides are TGTGCCAGCAGCGTAGCTCCGGACAGTACCTCTCTAGTGCAGTACTTC. Translated, it gives CASSVAPDSTSLVQYF. The full variable domain, in which reference TRBV9 and TRBJ2-7 provide the parts outside the CDR3, is DSGVTQTPKHLITATGQRVTLRCSPRSGDLSVYWYQQSLDQGLQFLIQYYNGEERAKGNILERFSAQQFPDLHSELNLSSLELGDSALYFCASSVAPDSTSLVQYFGPGTRLTVT.